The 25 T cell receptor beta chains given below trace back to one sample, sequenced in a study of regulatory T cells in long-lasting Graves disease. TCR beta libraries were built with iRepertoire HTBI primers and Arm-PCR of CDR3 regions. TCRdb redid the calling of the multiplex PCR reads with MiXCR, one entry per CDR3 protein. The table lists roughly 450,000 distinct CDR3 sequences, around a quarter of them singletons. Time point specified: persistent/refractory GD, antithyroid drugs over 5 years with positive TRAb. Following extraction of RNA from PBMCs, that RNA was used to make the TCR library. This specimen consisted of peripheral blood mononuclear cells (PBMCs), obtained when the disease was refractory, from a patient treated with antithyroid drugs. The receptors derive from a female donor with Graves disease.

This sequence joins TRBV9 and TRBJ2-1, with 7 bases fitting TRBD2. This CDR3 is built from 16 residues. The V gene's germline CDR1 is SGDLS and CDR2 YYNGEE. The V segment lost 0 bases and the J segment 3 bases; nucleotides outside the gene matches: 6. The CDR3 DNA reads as TGTGCCAGCAGCGTAGTAGGTCTAGCGGACTACAATGAGCAGTTCTTC. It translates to CASSVVGLADYNEQFF.

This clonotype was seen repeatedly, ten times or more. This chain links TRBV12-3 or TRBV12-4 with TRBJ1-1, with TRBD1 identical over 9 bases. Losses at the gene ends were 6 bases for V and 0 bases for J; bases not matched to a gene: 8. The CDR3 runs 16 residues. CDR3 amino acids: CASSPDRGGMNTEAFF. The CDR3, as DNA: TGTGCCAGCAGCCCAGACAGGGGGGGCATGAACACTGAAGCTTTCTTT.

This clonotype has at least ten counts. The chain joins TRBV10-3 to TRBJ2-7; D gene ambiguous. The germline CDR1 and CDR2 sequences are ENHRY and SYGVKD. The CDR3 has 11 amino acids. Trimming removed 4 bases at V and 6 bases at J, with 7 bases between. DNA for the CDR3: TGTGCCATCAGTGGAATTAGCGAGCAGTACTTC. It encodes CAISGISEQYF.

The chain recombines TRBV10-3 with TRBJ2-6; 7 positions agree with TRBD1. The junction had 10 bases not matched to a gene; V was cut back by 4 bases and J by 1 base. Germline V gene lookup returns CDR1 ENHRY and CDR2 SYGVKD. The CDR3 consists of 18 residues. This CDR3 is CAISGRDRVESGANVLTF. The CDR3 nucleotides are TGTGCCATCAGTGGGCGCGACAGGGTTGAGTCTGGGGCCAACGTCCTGACTTTC.

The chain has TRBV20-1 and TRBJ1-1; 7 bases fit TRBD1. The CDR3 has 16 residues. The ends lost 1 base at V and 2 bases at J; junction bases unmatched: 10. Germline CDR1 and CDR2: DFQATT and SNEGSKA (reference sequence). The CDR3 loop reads CSARVPRQGVNTEAFF. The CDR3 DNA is TGCAGTGCTAGAGTGCCGCGACAGGGAGTCAACACTGAAGCTTTCTTT.

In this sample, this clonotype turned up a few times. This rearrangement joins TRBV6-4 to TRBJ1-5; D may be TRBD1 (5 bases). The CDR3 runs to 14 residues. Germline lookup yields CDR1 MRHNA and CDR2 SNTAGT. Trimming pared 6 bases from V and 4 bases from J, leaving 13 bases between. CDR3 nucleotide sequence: TGTGCCAGCAGGAGGGGAGGAACGAATCAGCCCCAGCATTTT. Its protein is CASRRGGTNQPQHF.

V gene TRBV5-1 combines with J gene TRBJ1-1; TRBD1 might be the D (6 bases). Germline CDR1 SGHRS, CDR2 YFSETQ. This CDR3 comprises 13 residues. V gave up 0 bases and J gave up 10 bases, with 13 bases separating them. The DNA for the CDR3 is TGCGCCAGCAGCTTGGAGCCACAGGGATCAGCTTTCTTT. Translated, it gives CASSLEPQGSAFF.

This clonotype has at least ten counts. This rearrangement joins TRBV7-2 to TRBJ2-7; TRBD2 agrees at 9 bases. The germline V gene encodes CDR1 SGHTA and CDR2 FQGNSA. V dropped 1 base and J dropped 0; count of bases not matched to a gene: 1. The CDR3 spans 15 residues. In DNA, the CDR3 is TGTGCCAGCAGCTTAGAGGGACTAGCCTCCTACGAGCAGTACTTC. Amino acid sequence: CASSLEGLASYEQYF.

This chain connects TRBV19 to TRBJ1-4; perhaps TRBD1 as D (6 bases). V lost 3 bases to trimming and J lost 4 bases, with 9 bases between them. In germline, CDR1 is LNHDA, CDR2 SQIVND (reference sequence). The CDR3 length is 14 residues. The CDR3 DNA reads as TGTGCCAGTAGTATTGGGGGCAGTAATGAAAAACTGTTTTTT. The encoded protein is CASSIGGSNEKLFF.

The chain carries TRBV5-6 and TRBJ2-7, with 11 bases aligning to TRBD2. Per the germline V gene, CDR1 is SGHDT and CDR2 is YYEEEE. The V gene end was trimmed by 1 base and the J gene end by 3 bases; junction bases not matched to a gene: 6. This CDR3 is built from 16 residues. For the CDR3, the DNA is TGTGCCAGCAGCTTGCCGGGACTAGCGGATGGCTACGAGCAGTACTTC. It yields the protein CASSLPGLADGYEQYF. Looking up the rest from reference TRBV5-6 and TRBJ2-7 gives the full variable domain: DAGVTQSPTHLIKTRGQQVTLRCSPKSGHDTVSWYQQALGQGPQFIFQYYEEEERQRGNFPDRFSGHQFPNYSSELNVNALLLGDSALYLCASSLPGLADGYEQYFGPGTRLTVT.

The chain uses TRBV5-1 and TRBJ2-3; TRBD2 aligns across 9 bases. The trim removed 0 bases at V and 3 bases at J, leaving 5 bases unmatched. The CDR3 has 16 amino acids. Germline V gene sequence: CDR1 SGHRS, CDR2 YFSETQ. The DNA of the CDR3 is TGCGCCAGCAGCTTGGGGGCTAGCGGGAAGACAGATACGCAGTATTTT. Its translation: CASSLGASGKTDTQYF.

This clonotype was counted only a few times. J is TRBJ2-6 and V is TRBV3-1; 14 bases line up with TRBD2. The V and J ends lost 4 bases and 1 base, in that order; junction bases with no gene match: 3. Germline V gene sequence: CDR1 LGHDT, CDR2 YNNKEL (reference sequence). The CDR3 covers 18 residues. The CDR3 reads CASSPTSGRGSGANVLTF. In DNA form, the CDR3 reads TGTGCCAGCAGCCCGACTAGCGGGAGGGGGTCTGGGGCCAACGTCCTGACTTTC.

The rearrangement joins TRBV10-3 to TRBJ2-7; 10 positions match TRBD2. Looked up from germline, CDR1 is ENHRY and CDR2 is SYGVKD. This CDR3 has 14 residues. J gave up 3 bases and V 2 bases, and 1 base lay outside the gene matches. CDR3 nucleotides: TGTGCCATCAGTGAGCGGACTAGCGGCTACGAGCAGTACTTC. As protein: CAISERTSGYEQYF.

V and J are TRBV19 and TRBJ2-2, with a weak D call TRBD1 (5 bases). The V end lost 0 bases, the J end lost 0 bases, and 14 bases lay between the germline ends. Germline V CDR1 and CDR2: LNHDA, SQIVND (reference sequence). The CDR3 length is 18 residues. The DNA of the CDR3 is TGTGCCAGTAGTATAGAGGCCGTAAGGGGATCGAACACCGGGGAGCTGTTTTTT. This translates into CASSIEAVRGSNTGELFF. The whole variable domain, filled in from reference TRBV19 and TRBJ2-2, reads DGGITQSPKYLFRKEGQNVTLSCEQNLNHDAMYWYRQDPGQGLRLIYYSQIVNDFQKGDIAEGYSVSREKKESFPLTVTSAQKNPTAFYLCASSIEAVRGSNTGELFFGEGSRLTVL.

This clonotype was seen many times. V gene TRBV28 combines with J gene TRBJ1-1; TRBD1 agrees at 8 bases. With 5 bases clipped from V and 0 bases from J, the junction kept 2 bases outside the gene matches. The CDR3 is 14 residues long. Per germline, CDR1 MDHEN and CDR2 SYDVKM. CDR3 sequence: CASSRDRMNTEAFF. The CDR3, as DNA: TGTGCCAGCAGTAGGGACAGGATGAACACTGAAGCTTTCTTT.

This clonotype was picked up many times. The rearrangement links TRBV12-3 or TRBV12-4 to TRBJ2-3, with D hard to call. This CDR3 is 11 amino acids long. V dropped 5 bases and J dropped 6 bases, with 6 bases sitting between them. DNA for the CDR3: TGTGCCAGCAGTGTTGGGGATACGCAGTATTTT. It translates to CASSVGDTQYF.

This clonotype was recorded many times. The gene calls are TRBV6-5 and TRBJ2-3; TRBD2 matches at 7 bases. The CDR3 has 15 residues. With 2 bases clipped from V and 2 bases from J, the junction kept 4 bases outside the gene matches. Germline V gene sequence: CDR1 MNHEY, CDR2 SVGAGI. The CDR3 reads CASSYAGLSTDTQYF. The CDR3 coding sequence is TGTGCCAGCAGTTACGCGGGACTATCCACAGATACGCAGTATTTT.

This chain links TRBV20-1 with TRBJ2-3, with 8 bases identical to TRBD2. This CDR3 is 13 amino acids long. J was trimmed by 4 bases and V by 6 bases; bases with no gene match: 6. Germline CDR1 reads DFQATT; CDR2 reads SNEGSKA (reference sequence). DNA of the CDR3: TGCAGTGCCCCAGCGGGAGTCTCAGATACGCAGTATTTT. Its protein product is CSAPAGVSDTQYF.

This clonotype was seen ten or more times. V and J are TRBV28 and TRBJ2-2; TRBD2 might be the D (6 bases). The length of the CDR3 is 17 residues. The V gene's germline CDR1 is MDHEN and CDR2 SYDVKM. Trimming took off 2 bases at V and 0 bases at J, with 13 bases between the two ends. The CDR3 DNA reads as TGTGCCAGCAGTTTAGCCCAGGGACTCTCGAACACCGGGGAGCTGTTTTTT. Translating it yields CASSLAQGLSNTGELFF.

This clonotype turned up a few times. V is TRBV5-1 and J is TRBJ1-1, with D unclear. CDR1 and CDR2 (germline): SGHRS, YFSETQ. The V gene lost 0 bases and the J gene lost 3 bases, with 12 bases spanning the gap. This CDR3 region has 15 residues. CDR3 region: CASSLVPRADTEAFF. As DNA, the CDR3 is TGCGCCAGCAGCTTGGTCCCGCGGGCGGACACTGAAGCTTTCTTT.

The CDR3 DNA follows: TGTGCCTGGAGTGGTCAGGGGGGTTCACCCCTCCACTTT. This translates into CAWSGQGGSPLHF. V and J are TRBV30 and TRBJ1-6, with 7 bases that match TRBD1. This CDR3 contains 13 residues. Germline V CDR1 and CDR2: GTSNPN, SVGIG (reference sequence). V gave up 1 base and J gave up 9 bases; unmatched junction bases: 3.

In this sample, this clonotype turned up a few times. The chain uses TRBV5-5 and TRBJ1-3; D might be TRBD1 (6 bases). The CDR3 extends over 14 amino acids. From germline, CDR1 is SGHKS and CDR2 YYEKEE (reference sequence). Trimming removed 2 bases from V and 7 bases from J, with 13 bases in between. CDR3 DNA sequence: TGTGCCAGCAGCTTTCGGCCAGGGGCGAACACCATATATTTT. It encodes CASSFRPGANTIYF. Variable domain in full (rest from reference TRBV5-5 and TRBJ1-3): DAGVTQSPTHLIKTRGQQVTLRCSPISGHKSVSWYQQVLGQGPQFIFQYYEKEERGRGNFPDRFSARQFPNYSSELNVNALLLGDSALYLCASSFRPGANTIYFGEGSWLTVV.

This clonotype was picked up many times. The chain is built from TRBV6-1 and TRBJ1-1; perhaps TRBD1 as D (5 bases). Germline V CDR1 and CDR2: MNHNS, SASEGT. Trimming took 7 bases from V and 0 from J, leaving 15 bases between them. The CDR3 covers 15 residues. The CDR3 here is CASILGENMNTEAFF. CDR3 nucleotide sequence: TGTGCCAGCATCCTGGGGGAGAACATGAACACTGAAGCTTTCTTT.

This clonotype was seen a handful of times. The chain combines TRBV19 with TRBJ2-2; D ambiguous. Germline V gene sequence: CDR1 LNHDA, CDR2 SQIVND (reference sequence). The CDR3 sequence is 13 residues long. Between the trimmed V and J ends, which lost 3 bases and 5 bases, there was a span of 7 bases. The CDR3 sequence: CASSILGTGELFF. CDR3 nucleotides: TGTGCCAGTAGTATTCTGGGAACCGGGGAGCTGTTTTTT.

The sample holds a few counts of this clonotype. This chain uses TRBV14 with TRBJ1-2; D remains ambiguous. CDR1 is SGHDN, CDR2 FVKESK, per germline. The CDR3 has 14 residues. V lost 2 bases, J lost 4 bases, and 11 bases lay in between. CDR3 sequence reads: CASSQTGLIYGYTF. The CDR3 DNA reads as TGTGCCAGCAGCCAAACCGGACTGATCTATGGCTACACCTTC.